This TCR beta chain comes out of a study of T cells in Graves' hyperthyroidism and ophthalmopathy. Deletions cut 2 bases from V and 5 bases from J, with 10 bases between. This CDR3 is built from 14 residues. Germline V gene data show CDR1 as SGHTA and CDR2 as FQGNSA. Exclusions: uncontrolled infection, other autoimmune disease, pregnancy, lactation. TCR beta CDR3 region amplification was performed from RNA transcripts. The HTBI set primed first-round TCR CDR3 RT-PCR. TCRdb re-called the multiplex PCR reads through MiXCR, storing one row per CDR3 protein. This table holds some 800,000 distinct CDR3 sequences, roughly 40% found once. This clonotype was picked up many times.

The rearrangement links TRBV7-2 to TRBJ1-5, with D uncertain. The TCR was taken from a young man with Graves' hyperthyroidism. Sequencing used blood. CDR3 region: CASSLISDDQPQHF. For the CDR3, the DNA is TGTGCCAGCAGCTTAATTTCGGATGATCAGCCCCAGCATTTT.